A selection of T cell receptor beta chains follows, all from one sample in a study of T cells in Graves' hyperthyroidism and ophthalmopathy. MiXCR, run by TCRdb on the multiplex PCR reads, gives a single entry per CDR3 protein. The table lists roughly 800,000 distinct CDR3 sequences, roughly 40% of them singletons. The source material was blood. The receptors shown here come from a man aged 18-30 years with Graves' hyperthyroidism. CDR3s include the opening cysteine and the closing phenylalanine or tryptophan. A D gene is named only where the DNA matches it firmly. Some rows mark clone size as missing; the rest say once, few, many or name a class of expanded clone.

j_gene: TRBJ2-7; v_gene: TRBV28; abundance: .; d_gene: TRBD1; CDR3aa: CASSSQGVMYEQYF; CDR3nt: TGTGCCAGCAGTTCCCAGGGGGTTATGTACGAGCAGTACTTC
j_gene: TRBJ2-5; v_gene: TRBV10-3; abundance: many; d_gene: .; CDR3aa: CAISESRDSETQYF; CDR3nt: TGTGCCATCAGTGAGTCGCGGGACAGTGAGACCCAGTACTTC
j_gene: TRBJ1-5; v_gene: TRBV12-3/TRBV12-4; abundance: many; d_gene: .; CDR3aa: CASSLNNQPQHF; CDR3nt: TGTGCCAGCAGTTTGAACAATCAGCCCCAGCATTTT
j_gene: TRBJ1-2; v_gene: TRBV20-1; abundance: many; d_gene: .; CDR3aa: CSAPVDGYTF; CDR3nt: TGCAGTGCGCCTGTAGATGGCTACACCTTC
j_gene: TRBJ2-1; v_gene: TRBV7-3; abundance: .; d_gene: TRBD1; CDR3aa: CASSLGTGPPYNEQFF; CDR3nt: TGTGCCAGCAGCTTAGGGACAGGGCCTCCTTACAATGAGCAGTTCTTC
j_gene: TRBJ2-7; v_gene: TRBV4-1; abundance: .; d_gene: TRBD1; CDR3aa: CASSQWGQGLYEQYF; CDR3nt: TGCGCCAGCAGCCAATGGGGACAGGGTCTTTACGAGCAGTACTTC
j_gene: TRBJ2-7; v_gene: TRBV20-1; abundance: many; d_gene: .; CDR3aa: CSASEGQAYEQYF; CDR3nt: TGCAGTGCTAGCGAGGGGCAGGCCTACGAGCAGTACTTC
j_gene: TRBJ1-1; v_gene: TRBV9; abundance: .; d_gene: TRBD1; CDR3aa: CASSGEDRGRTEAFF; CDR3nt: TGTGCCAGCAGCGGGGAGGACAGGGGGAGAACTGAAGCTTTCTTT
j_gene: TRBJ1-1; v_gene: TRBV12-3/TRBV12-4; abundance: many; d_gene: TRBD1; CDR3aa: CASTRDRVNTEAFF; CDR3nt: TGTGCCAGCACCCGGGACAGGGTAAACACTGAAGCTTTCTTT
j_gene: TRBJ1-1; v_gene: TRBV20-1; abundance: .; d_gene: TRBD1; CDR3aa: CSAARDRGNTKAFF; CDR3nt: TGCAGTGCTGCCCGAGACAGGGGCAACACTAAAGCTTTCTTT
j_gene: TRBJ2-7; v_gene: TRBV6-5; abundance: .; d_gene: .; CDR3aa: CASSLEDYEQCF; CDR3nt: TGTGCCAGCAGTTTAGAAGACTACGAGCAGTGCTTC
j_gene: TRBJ1-3; v_gene: TRBV20-1; abundance: .; d_gene: .; CDR3aa: CSARPGAGGNTIYF; CDR3nt: TGCAGTGCGCGTCCCGGGGCGGGAGGAAACACCATATATTTT
j_gene: TRBJ1-5; v_gene: TRBV10-3; abundance: few; d_gene: TRBD1; CDR3aa: CATGTGVLSNQPQHF; CDR3nt: TGTGCCACCGGGACAGGGGTTCTTAGCAATCAGCCCCAGCATTTT
j_gene: TRBJ1-2; v_gene: TRBV29-1; abundance: many; d_gene: .; CDR3aa: CSVEEGIGANGYTF; CDR3nt: TGCAGCGTTGAAGAAGGCATAGGGGCTAATGGCTACACCTTC
j_gene: TRBJ2-6; v_gene: TRBV7-6; abundance: .; d_gene: .; CDR3aa: CASSLGTHVLTF; CDR3nt: TGTGCCAGCAGCTTGGGGACCCACGTCCTGACTTTC
j_gene: TRBJ1-4; v_gene: TRBV5-6; abundance: .; d_gene: .; CDR3aa: CASSLPDGPNEKLFF; CDR3nt: TGTGCCAGCAGCTTACCGGACGGACCGAATGAAAAACTGTTTTTT
j_gene: TRBJ1-5; v_gene: TRBV15; abundance: many; d_gene: .; CDR3aa: CATSRDFGANQPQHF; CDR3nt: TGTGCCACCAGCAGAGATTTCGGGGCCAATCAGCCCCAGCATTTT
j_gene: TRBJ1-1; v_gene: TRBV5-1; abundance: many; d_gene: .; CDR3aa: CASSLSSLDTEAFF; CDR3nt: TGCGCCAGCAGCTTATCTTCGTTGGACACTGAAGCTTTCTTT
j_gene: TRBJ1-1; v_gene: TRBV7-8; abundance: many; d_gene: TRBD1; CDR3aa: CASSRGGFGTEAFF; CDR3nt: TGTGCCAGCAGCCGAGGGGGCTTTGGCACTGAAGCTTTCTTT
j_gene: TRBJ1-2; v_gene: TRBV6-6; abundance: many; d_gene: .; CDR3aa: CASSEGEGGYTF; CDR3nt: TGTGCCAGCAGTGAGGGGGAGGGTGGCTACACCTTC
j_gene: TRBJ1-1; v_gene: TRBV6-6; abundance: many; d_gene: .; CDR3aa: CASSYSEGTEAFF; CDR3nt: TGTGCCAGCAGTTACTCAGAGGGCACTGAAGCTTTCTTT
j_gene: TRBJ2-6; v_gene: TRBV5-6; abundance: few; d_gene: .; CDR3aa: CASNAYSSGTGANVLTF; CDR3nt: TGTGCCAGCAACGCTTATTCATCGGGGACCGGGGCCAACGTCCTGACTTTC
j_gene: TRBJ1-1; v_gene: TRBV29-1; abundance: .; d_gene: .; CDR3aa: CSVTGQGFAAFF; CDR3nt: TGCAGCGTGACGGGACAAGGGTTTGCGGCTTTCTTT
j_gene: TRBJ1-1; v_gene: TRBV7-9; abundance: .; d_gene: .; CDR3aa: CASSQGTRELRDAFF; CDR3nt: TGTGCCAGCAGCCAAGGAACGAGGGAGCTGAGGGACGCTTTCTTT
j_gene: TRBJ2-5; v_gene: TRBV10-3; abundance: .; d_gene: .; CDR3aa: CASSYAGQGEYQETQYF; CDR3nt: TGTGCCAGCAGTTACGCGGGGCAGGGAGAGTACCAAGAGACCCAGTACTTC
j_gene: TRBJ2-2; v_gene: TRBV7-6; abundance: .; d_gene: TRBD2; CDR3aa: CASSLAGTSGSWSGELFF; CDR3nt: TGTGCCAGCAGCTTAGCCGGGACTAGCGGGAGTTGGTCCGGGGAGCTGTTTTTT
j_gene: TRBJ2-5; v_gene: TRBV4-3; abundance: .; d_gene: .; CDR3aa: CASSQDPGAGETQYF; CDR3nt: TGCGCCAGCAGCCAAGATCCAGGGGCTGGGGAGACCCAGTACTTC
j_gene: TRBJ2-3; v_gene: TRBV25-1; abundance: .; d_gene: TRBD2; CDR3aa: CASSESGLTKRTDTQYF; CDR3nt: TGTGCCAGCAGTGAATCGGGACTAACAAAGCGCACAGATACGCAGTATTTT
j_gene: TRBJ1-5; v_gene: TRBV29-1; abundance: once; d_gene: .; CDR3aa: CSVEMETQHF; CDR3nt: TGCAGCGTTGAGATGGAGACCCAGCATTTT
j_gene: TRBJ2-7; v_gene: TRBV14; abundance: .; d_gene: TRBD1; CDR3aa: CASQSGTGSEQYF; CDR3nt: TGTGCCAGCCAATCCGGGACAGGGTCCGAGCAGTACTTC
j_gene: TRBJ1-1; v_gene: TRBV2; abundance: many; d_gene: .; CDR3aa: CASAYPGDTEAFF; CDR3nt: TGTGCCAGCGCGTACCCAGGGGACACTGAAGCTTTCTTT
j_gene: TRBJ1-1; v_gene: TRBV15; abundance: many; d_gene: .; CDR3aa: CATSRTGAEAFF; CDR3nt: TGTGCCACCAGCAGAACCGGGGCTGAAGCTTTCTTT
j_gene: TRBJ1-5; v_gene: TRBV24-1; abundance: many; d_gene: .; CDR3aa: CATSDFYSNQPQHF; CDR3nt: TGTGCCACCAGTGATTTCTATAGCAATCAGCCCCAGCATTTT
j_gene: TRBJ2-7; v_gene: TRBV9; abundance: once; d_gene: TRBD2; CDR3aa: CASSSSGLAGAEQYF; CDR3nt: TGTGCCAGCAGCTCATCTGGACTAGCGGGAGCCGAGCAGTACTTC
j_gene: TRBJ2-5; v_gene: TRBV10-3; abundance: many; d_gene: .; CDR3aa: CAISLTTGETQYF; CDR3nt: TGTGCCATCAGTTTGACAACCGGAGAGACCCAGTACTTC
j_gene: TRBJ2-2; v_gene: TRBV29-1; abundance: .; d_gene: TRBD2; CDR3aa: CSVGDYNNEQFF; CDR3nt: TGCAGCGTTGGGGACTACAACAATGAGCAGTTTTTT
j_gene: TRBJ1-1; v_gene: TRBV29-1; abundance: many; d_gene: .; CDR3aa: CSVAKEGQARWAFF; CDR3nt: TGCAGCGTCGCCAAGGAGGGGCAGGCTCGATGGGCTTTCTTT
j_gene: TRBJ1-1; v_gene: TRBV15; abundance: many; d_gene: .; CDR3aa: CATSRDQGGTEAFF; CDR3nt: TGTGCCACCAGCAGAGATCAAGGGGGCACTGAAGCTTTCTTT
j_gene: TRBJ1-2; v_gene: TRBV9; abundance: many; d_gene: .; CDR3aa: CASSVSSFYGYTF; CDR3nt: TGTGCCAGCAGCGTTTCCAGTTTCTATGGCTACACCTTC
j_gene: TRBJ1-2; v_gene: TRBV6-5; abundance: few; d_gene: .; CDR3aa: CASRQYQVYTF; CDR3nt: TGTGCCAGCAGGCAGTACCAGGTCTACACCTTC
j_gene: TRBJ1-1; v_gene: TRBV11-2; abundance: few; d_gene: .; CDR3aa: CASSLVGVANTEAFF; CDR3nt: TGTGCCAGCAGCTTGGTGGGGGTTGCGAACACTGAAGCTTTCTTT
j_gene: TRBJ1-6; v_gene: TRBV20-1; abundance: many; d_gene: .; CDR3aa: CSARGAGSYNSPLHF; CDR3nt: TGCAGTGCTAGGGGGGCAGGGTCCTATAATTCACCCCTCCACTTT